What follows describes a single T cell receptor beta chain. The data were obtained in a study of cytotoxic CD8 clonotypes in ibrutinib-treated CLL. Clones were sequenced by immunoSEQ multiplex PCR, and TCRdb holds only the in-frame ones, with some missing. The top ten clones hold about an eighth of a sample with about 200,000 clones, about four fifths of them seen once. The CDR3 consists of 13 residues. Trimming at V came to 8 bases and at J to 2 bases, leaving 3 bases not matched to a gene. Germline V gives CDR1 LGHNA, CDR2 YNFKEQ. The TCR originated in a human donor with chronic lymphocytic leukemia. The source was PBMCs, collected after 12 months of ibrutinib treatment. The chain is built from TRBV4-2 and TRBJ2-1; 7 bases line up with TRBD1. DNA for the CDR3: TGTGCCAGCGCCGGGACAGCCTACAATGAGCAGTTCTTC. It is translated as CASAGTAYNEQFF.